This T cell receptor beta chain was captured in a study of blood T cells in healthy people across ages. General observations from the study: Strongly correlated with naive T cell percentage was TCR beta diversity.

The second PCR ran about 7 to 12 cycles with a sample-barcoded 5' primer and J-beta primers. TCRdb re-analysed the 5' RACE reads in MiXCR, keeping a single row per CDR3 protein. This repertoire shows 1.2 million to 1.5 million distinct CDR3 sequences, about 43% found once; its top ten account for 7% to 9.5%. This clonotype was seen a handful of times. Its specificity is unknown. Germline V gene data show CDR1 as SGDLS and CDR2 as YYNGEE. The CDR3 contains 14 residues. With 3 bases clipped from V and 2 bases from J, the junction kept 3 bases outside the gene matches. This chain joins TRBV9 and TRBJ1-2, with TRBD1 identical over 8 bases. The sample consisted of blood. The TCR was taken from a woman under 30 in good health. In nucleotides, the CDR3 is TGTGCCAGCAGCGACCGGACAGGGAACTATGGCTACACCTTC. It is translated as CASSDRTGNYGYTF.